The table lists the clone carrying this T cell receptor (beta chain) with a few counts. Vbeta (60) and Jbeta (13) primers were used in the PCR. In the study's own analysis: Some 9.9 million shared chains were among around 80 million unique TCR beta chains counted in a later analysis. Assay: immunoSEQ multiplex PCR; the TCRdb copy retains only in-frame clones and omits some. V, J and clone size are taken as reported in that table, and D and trimming were inferred from the DNA itself. The sample lists 60,000 to 80,000 clones; roughly 80% were seen once. The sample originates from a study of cytomegalovirus exposure and HLA in healthy donors. The CDR3 has 14 amino acids. Per the germline V gene, CDR1 is ENHRY and CDR2 is SYGVKD. V was cut by 0 bases and J by 5 bases, with 7 bases left in between.

The chain combines TRBV10-3 with TRBJ1-4; a weak D match, TRBD1 (6 bases). The source material was PBMCs. This TCR was sampled from a woman aged 25-40 years in good health and CMV-seronegative. The CDR3 bases are TGTGCCATCAGTGAGTCGACAGGAAATGAAAAACTGTTTTTT. Translated: CAISESTGNEKLFF.